Listed here is a single TCR beta chain. This clonotype has only a few counts. No antigen is known for it. No base-level quality is on record; no much larger clone is a single base apart. The data were taken from a study of naive and memory T cell subsets (dated 2017 in TCRdb). As for the study more broadly: The study applied an open-source, UMI-based TCR alpha and beta sequencing pipeline to sorted naive and memory peripheral blood T cell subsets. The results of the functional CMV T cell responses matched the IgG serology results in every case. RNA was DNase-treated and reverse transcribed with TCR constant-region primers, mostly using SuperScript III.

On the study overall, not on this receptor specifically: Each clonotype was defined as a single alpha or beta chain sequence rather than as a paired alpha/beta receptor. Following error correction, more than 95% of naive TCR sequences occurred only once, which made naive abundance distributions much steeper than those of memory subsets. TCR abundance followed a power law whose exponent differed between naive and memory subsets but was consistent across the three individuals. In both CD4 and CD8 cells, a rise in Gini index and a fall in Shannon and inverse Simpson diversity were observed from naive through CM, EM and EMRA. The repertoire findings for the naive and memory subsets could not be validated against a ground truth, as none was available. RNA-based TCR counts may be affected by expression changes linked to T cell activation and differentiation.

Separate amplification of TCR alpha and beta chain libraries was performed from the second PCR step onward. CMV status of each donor was established by measuring IFNgamma production from CD4+ T cells after fresh PBMCs were stimulated overnight with CMV viral lysate. CD4 T cells were positively selected using Miltenyi beads, after which CD8 T cells were positively selected from the CD4-negative fraction. Cells were stained for CD3, CD4, CD8, CD45RA, CD27 and a live/dead dye and were sorted on a BD Aria II into four subsets based on CD45RA and CD27. Three healthy volunteers provided blood, and each donor's sample was split into CD4 and CD8 T cells and then further divided into four differentiation subsets. About 0.11 L of peripheral blood was drawn per donor, and PBMC were isolated by Ficoll-Paque PLUS density-gradient centrifugation. Sorted cells were lysed in RLT buffer, and RNA was extracted with a Qiagen RNeasy kit and stored at -80°C.

The library relied on UMI-ligation and nested PCR. The beta constant-region primer consisted of an equimolar mixture of two oligonucleotides that together covered TRBC1 and TRBC2. Four rounds of PCR were used to amplify ligated cDNA, with nested alpha and beta constant-region primers being used together with the SP2 primer. A single-stranded oligonucleotide containing the SP2 primer and a 12-nucleotide UMI was joined to the 3' end of the cDNA by T4 RNA ligase 1. The ligation reaction was kept at 16 degrees C for about 18-25 hours. PCR2 was typically performed as a SYBR Green qPCR and was stopped at a predetermined threshold so that over-amplification was prevented. Every purification after the first one was done using Agencourt AMPure XP magnetic beads. Library amounts were measured by Qubit and library quality was assessed on a TapeStation, where the main peak was expected at around 650 bp. The pooled libraries were sequenced on an Illumina MiSeq using v2 2x251 paired-end kits, which usually yielded roughly 0.85-2.2 million reads per sample. Each sample's library went into the pool at roughly 4.4 nM, and about 5-7% PhiX was added to help with cluster recognition. As for how the authors treated the data: FASTQ reads processed by Demultiplexor were assigned V and J genes by Decombinator through tag matching that tolerated a single base-pair mismatch. By using UMIs, Collapsinator corrected both sequencing errors and the frequency errors caused by PCR heterogeneity. CDR3Translator translated TCRs and extracted CDR3s from the conserved cysteine to the FGXG phenylalanine, flagging non-productive sequences. Repertoires were subsampled to equal numbers of UMI-defined TCRs before Gini, Shannon entropy and inverse Simpson indices were calculated. Within the linear range, a power law was fitted by maximum likelihood to the distributions of clonotype abundance. Similar UMI counts, unique TCR numbers and clonal distributions were obtained with the pipeline and with MIGEC on one naive CD8 sample. The repertoires were searched for some 7,300 CMV-associated CDR3 sequences that had been compiled from VDJdb and a published dataset. TCRdb reanalyzed the raw reads on its own, using fastp at Q25 for trimming and MiXCR for clone calling, and kept in-frame beta chains. For every CDR3 protein sequence, its rows merge into one entry that carries the most common genes and DNA. The V and J calls follow TCRdb's processing rather than the paper's. The sample has 130,000 or so distinct CDR3 sequences on record, 30% to 45% of them singletons. The leading ten clones occupy about 0.85% of the sample.

The clonotype was recovered from a human donor in good health. Input material: central memory CD4+ T cells from blood. The cell subset or site label corresponds to: central memory, CD45RA- CD27+.

The CDR3 corresponds to CSAIRDGSYGYTF. The bases read TGCAGTGCTATTCGAGACGGAAGTTATGGCTACACCTTC. The receptor chain draws on TRBV20-1 and TRBJ1-2, with no reliable assignment of the D segment. Inclusive of the bounding cysteine and phenylalanine, the CDR3 is 13 residues long. Just CDR3 DNA is preserved here, 39 bases in frame from base 1. As encoded in the germline V gene (reference sequence), CDR1 is DFQATT while CDR2 is SNEGSKA. Trimming at the junction amounts to 4 bases on V and 5 bases on J, and the germline ends lie 14 bases apart.